The 14 T cell receptor beta chains below were found in one sample sequenced in a study of blood T cell repertoires in COVID-19. Assay: immunoSEQ multiplex PCR; the TCRdb copy retains only in-frame clones and omits some. The profile covers some 230,000 clones, with roughly 80% appearing a single time and 8% to 9% taken by the ten largest. The sample consisted of peripheral blood. These receptors all come from a woman aged 80 or older with COVID-19, enrolled during active disease.

The chain has TRBV10-2 and TRBJ1-2; D possibly corresponds to TRBD1 (5 bases). In germline, CDR1 is WSHSY, CDR2 SAAADI. The CDR3 has 13 residues. Trimming removed 9 bases at V and 7 bases at J, with 18 bases between. The CDR3 coding sequence is TGCGCCAGTCAAACGGGGGACGGGGGTGGCTACACCTTC. Translated: CASQTGDGGGYTF.

This clone was detected many times. The V and J genes are TRBV4-2 and TRBJ2-6; 11 bases agree with TRBD1. This CDR3 comprises 18 residues. Germline trimming cut 4 bases from V and 4 bases from J; bases unmatched to any gene: 9. In germline, CDR1 is LGHNA, CDR2 YNFKEQ. The CDR3 DNA reads as TGTGCCAGCAGCCTTGGAGGACAGGGGGCGCTCGGGGCCAACGTCCTGACTTTC. The encoded protein is CASSLGGQGALGANVLTF.

The rearrangement links TRBV2 to TRBJ1-2, with D possibly being TRBD1 (5 bases). The V gene's germline CDR1 is SNHLY and CDR2 FYNNEI. The CDR3 is 13 residues long. Deletions cut 3 bases from V and 8 bases from J, with 13 bases between. CDR3 nucleotide sequence: TGTGCCAGCAGTGAGCGGGGTCAGGGCGGCTACACCTTC. Encoded protein: CASSERGQGGYTF.

This sequence joins TRBV4-1 and TRBJ1-1; 8 bases map to TRBD1. The CDR3 has 14 residues. Per the germline V gene, CDR1 is MGHRA and CDR2 is YSYEKL. V lost 5 bases, J lost 6 bases, and 8 bases stayed unmatched. The CDR3 region is CASSSLTGEAEAFF. CDR3 in DNA: TGCGCCAGCAGCTCGCTGACAGGGGAGGCTGAAGCTTTCTTT.

The chain couples TRBV11-2 to TRBJ1-3; no clear D gene. Per germline, CDR1 SGHAT and CDR2 FQNNGV. CDR3 length: 16 residues. Trimming removed 1 base at V and 0 bases at J, with 10 bases between. The CDR3 bases are TGTGCCAGCAGCTTAGTTGTACAGAGCTCTGGAAACACCATATATTTT. It yields the protein CASSLVVQSSGNTIYF.

The chain carries TRBV10-3 and TRBJ1-1, with D possibly matching TRBD1 (5 bases). Trimming left V 6 bases short and J 0 bases short, with 11 bases between. Looked up from germline, CDR1 is ENHRY and CDR2 is SYGVKD. The CDR3 length is 14 residues. The CDR3 DNA is TGTGCCATCAGGGAGGCAGGGATGAACACTGAAGCTTTCTTT. This encodes CAIREAGMNTEAFF.

This chain connects TRBV7-9 to TRBJ2-1, with 9 bases aligning to TRBD2. This CDR3 spans 19 amino acids. J gave up 0 bases and V 0 bases, and 9 bases lay outside the gene matches. CDR1 and CDR2 from the germline V gene are SEHNR and FQNEAQ (reference sequence). The CDR3 region has the DNA TGTGCCAGCAGCTTAGCGCGGTCTAAGGGACTAGCCTCCTACAATGAGCAGTTCTTC. Residues: CASSLARSKGLASYNEQFF. Variable domain in full (rest from reference TRBV7-9 and TRBJ2-1): DTGVSQNPRHKITKRGQNVTFRCDPISEHNRLYWYRQTLGQGPEFLTYFQNEAQLEKSRLLSDRFSAERPKGSFSTLEIQRTEQGDSAMYLCASSLARSKGLASYNEQFFGPGTRLTVL.

The chain couples TRBV6-1 to TRBJ2-3; weak D call: TRBD2 (5 bases). Germline CDR1 and CDR2: MNHNS and SASEGT. The CDR3 loop spans 14 amino acids. Trimming stripped 2 bases from V and 1 base from J, with 7 bases between. CDR3: CASSETRGTDTQYF. The CDR3 region has the DNA TGTGCCAGCAGTGAAACGAGGGGCACAGATACGCAGTATTTT.

The V and J genes are TRBV6-5 and TRBJ2-7; D remains ambiguous. The CDR3 extends over 13 amino acids. Germline CDR1 reads MNHEY; CDR2 reads SVGAGI. With 2 bases removed from V and 1 base from J, the gap between germline ends came to 6 bases. The CDR3 sequence: CASSYASSYEQYF. Here the CDR3 DNA reads TGTGCCAGCAGTTACGCGAGTTCCTACGAGCAGTACTTC.

The chain links TRBV30 to TRBJ1-6, with 8 bases matching TRBD1. Trimming at V came to 1 base and at J to 13 bases, leaving 6 bases not matched to a gene. Germline loops: CDR1 GTSNPN, CDR2 SVGIG (reference sequence). The CDR3 runs to 13 residues. CDR3 sequence reads: CAWSGQGLGPLHF. CDR3 nucleotide sequence: TGTGCCTGGAGTGGACAGGGGCTGGGGCCCCTCCACTTT.

This clone came up a few times. The genes are TRBV2 and TRBJ1-1; 12 bases line up with TRBD1. The CDR3 has 14 amino acids. Germline V CDR1 and CDR2: SNHLY, FYNNEI. V lost 6 bases to trimming and J lost 5 bases; unmatched junction nucleotides: 4. The CDR3 loop reads CASRGDRGRTEAFF. DNA of the CDR3: TGTGCCAGCAGGGGGGACAGGGGGCGTACTGAAGCTTTCTTT.

V gene TRBV28 combines with J gene TRBJ1-4, with 10 bases that match TRBD1. V lost 4 bases, J lost 3 bases, and 8 bases stayed unmatched. The CDR3 runs 17 residues. Germline V gene data show CDR1 as MDHEN and CDR2 as SYDVKM. CDR3 coding DNA: TGTGCCAGCAGTTCAACCGGGACAGGGGTTTCTAATGAAAAACTGTTTTTT. This codes for CASSSTGTGVSNEKLFF.

The rearrangement links TRBV11-3 to TRBJ2-2; 9 bases align to TRBD2. Germline V CDR1 and CDR2: SGHNT, YENEEA. The V segment lost 6 bases and the J segment 2 bases; nucleotides outside the gene matches: 7. CDR3 length: 16 residues. CDR3 nucleotides: TGTGCCAGCAGTACCGCGGGGGGGCGAAACACCGGGGAGCTGTTTTTT. As protein: CASSTAGGRNTGELFF.

Only one count was recorded for this clone. The rearrangement uses TRBV28 and TRBJ2-3; tentative D call: TRBD1 (6 bases). The germline V gene encodes CDR1 MDHEN and CDR2 SYDVKM. V was cut by 6 bases and J by 1 base, with 14 bases left in between. The CDR3 runs to 15 residues. The CDR3 region has the DNA TGTGCCAGCAGCCCCGGGGCAGGGGGCACAGATACGCAGTATTTT. Translation gives CASSPGAGGTDTQYF.